This T cell receptor beta chain was profiled in a study of T-cell memory formation after mild COVID-19. Study-level background: The two donors had largely donor-specific TCR clusters.

Regarding the study as a whole: Contracting clones from day 15 to 85 showed balanced CD4/CD8; later expanders favored CD4+. Some clones that responded turned up in pre-infection memory, which suggests that cross-reactive memory joined in.

This clonotype was seen repeatedly, ten times or more. Its antigen is still unknown. J lost 4 bases, V lost 4 bases, and 12 bases had no gene match. The CDR3 consists of 16 residues. From 5'RACE with constant-segment primers came TCR alpha and TCR beta cDNA libraries that carried sample barcodes and UMIs. MiXCR, applied by TCRdb to the 5' RACE reads, yields one record per CDR3 protein. The repertoire has 400,000 to 500,000 distinct CDR3 sequences, 18% of them found once; the top ten carry about 22%. The chain has TRBV12-3 or TRBV12-4 and TRBJ2-5; 7 bases align to TRBD1. The sequence was obtained from a man between 18 and 35 years old who had mild COVID-19 (a few samples of this study predate the infection). Cell type and time point are not known. Sequencing input: PBMCs or a T cell subset sorted from them (not recorded which). Here the CDR3 DNA reads TGTGCCAGCAGTTCGGGACAGACGATCCCGAGAGAGACCCAGTACTTC. This sequence encodes CASSSGQTIPRETQYF.